This T cell receptor beta chain appears in the sequencing data of a study of blood T cell repertoires in COVID-19. At the level of the study: From T cells, B-cell-depleted T cells, or PBMCs came the material, which was cDNA or gDNA.

Germline CDR1 is SEHNR and CDR2 is FQNEAQ (reference sequence). CDR3 size: 16 residues. V lost 1 base, J lost 1 base, and 5 bases stayed unmatched. Using immunoSEQ multiplex PCR, the repertoire was profiled, and TCRdb retains in-frame clones only, with some absent. The table shows tens of thousands of clones, with approximately 70% occurring only once. Specimen: peripheral blood. The sequence was collected from a woman in her seventies with acute or convalescent COVID-19. The chain combines TRBV7-9 with TRBJ1-2, with TRBD1 identical over 8 bases. DNA of the CDR3: TGTGCCAGCAGCTTAGGCTTAGGACAGGGTAACTATGGCTACACCTTC. Translation gives CASSLGLGQGNYGYTF.